A selection of T cell receptor beta chains follows, all from one sample in a study of T cells in Graves' hyperthyroidism and ophthalmopathy. Each CDR3 protein gets one entry after TCRdb re-called the multiplex PCR reads with MiXCR. This sample has about 610,000 distinct CDR3 sequences, with roughly 50% found just once. Specimen: peripheral blood or thyroid tissue (not recorded which). These receptors were obtained from a woman between 18 and 30 years old with Graves' hyperthyroidism. CDR3s include the opening cysteine and the closing phenylalanine or tryptophan. The D gene is left open where the match is weak. Size tells how often a clone was seen (once, few, many) or the class of an expanded clone, and some rows leave it out.

j_gene: TRBJ1-4
d_gene: NA
v_gene: TRBV5-1
abundance: NA
CDR3aa: CASSGTNEKLFF
CDR3nt: TGCGCCAGCAGCGGGACTAATGAAAAACTGTTTTTT

j_gene: TRBJ2-2
d_gene: TRBD2
v_gene: TRBV12-3/TRBV12-4
abundance: NA
CDR3aa: CASSFWGGSMGELFF
CDR3nt: TGTGCCAGCAGTTTTTGGGGCGGGAGCATGGGGGAGCTGTTTTTT

j_gene: TRBJ1-5
d_gene: NA
v_gene: TRBV4-1
abundance: many
CDR3aa: CASRPQGEGAQPQHF
CDR3nt: TGCGCCAGCAGACCTCAGGGAGAAGGGGCTCAGCCCCAGCATTTT

j_gene: TRBJ2-2
d_gene: NA
v_gene: TRBV7-7
abundance: many
CDR3aa: CASSFHQGGDTGELFF
CDR3nt: TGTGCTAGCAGCTTTCACCAGGGAGGCGACACCGGGGAGCTGTTTTTT

j_gene: TRBJ2-2
d_gene: NA
v_gene: TRBV7-2
abundance: NA
CDR3aa: CASSLVFILRNTEELFF
CDR3nt: TGTGCCAGCAGCTTAGTCTTCATTCTCAGGAACACCGAGGAGCTGTTTTTT

j_gene: TRBJ2-7
d_gene: NA
v_gene: TRBV6-6
abundance: NA
CDR3aa: CASRTGEHYEQYF
CDR3nt: TGTGCCAGCAGGACCGGGGAACACTACGAGCAGTACTTC

j_gene: TRBJ2-7
d_gene: TRBD1
v_gene: TRBV6-1
abundance: many
CDR3aa: CASSEAGTADHEQYF
CDR3nt: TGTGCCAGCAGTGAAGCGGGGACAGCGGACCACGAGCAGTACTTC

j_gene: TRBJ2-5
d_gene: NA
v_gene: TRBV11-2
abundance: many
CDR3aa: CASSFPGLGETQYF
CDR3nt: TGTGCCAGCAGCTTCCCCGGGCTCGGTGAGACCCAGTACTTC

j_gene: TRBJ1-5
d_gene: TRBD1
v_gene: TRBV20-1
abundance: NA
CDR3aa: CSASQDSQGGLLNQPQHF
CDR3nt: TGCAGTGCTAGTCAAGATTCACAGGGGGGCTTACTCAATCAGCCCCAGCATTTT

j_gene: TRBJ2-5
d_gene: TRBD2
v_gene: TRBV6-4
abundance: NA
CDR3aa: CASSIWEGF
CDR3nt: TGTGCCAGCAGTATATGGGAGGGCTTC

j_gene: TRBJ1-5
d_gene: NA
v_gene: TRBV7-2
abundance: NA
CDR3aa: CASSLEREGEQPQHF
CDR3nt: TGTGCCAGCAGCTTAGAGCGGGAGGGCGAGCAGCCCCAGCATTTT

j_gene: TRBJ1-5
d_gene: NA
v_gene: TRBV20-1
abundance: many
CDR3aa: CSARGGSGNQPQHF
CDR3nt: TGCAGTGCTAGAGGGGGCAGCGGCAATCAGCCCCAGCATTTT

j_gene: TRBJ2-5
d_gene: NA
v_gene: TRBV12-3/TRBV12-4
abundance: NA
CDR3aa: CASRDDRAGETQYF
CDR3nt: TGTGCCAGCAGGGACGACAGAGCGGGCGAGACCCAGTACTTC

j_gene: TRBJ2-7
d_gene: TRBD2
v_gene: TRBV20-1
abundance: NA
CDR3aa: CSAIRGGSYNEQYF
CDR3nt: TGCAGTGCTATTCGGGGGGGGTCCTACAATGAGCAGTACTTC

j_gene: TRBJ1-2
d_gene: TRBD1
v_gene: TRBV29-1
abundance: many
CDR3aa: CSVSERGQGSNYGYTF
CDR3nt: TGCAGCGTCTCTGAAAGGGGACAGGGGTCGAACTATGGCTACACCTTC

j_gene: TRBJ2-1
d_gene: TRBD2
v_gene: TRBV2
abundance: few
CDR3aa: CASRVLAGGHIFYEQFF
CDR3nt: TGTGCCAGCAGGGTACTAGCGGGAGGACACATTTTCTATGAGCAGTTCTTC

j_gene: TRBJ2-7
d_gene: TRBD1
v_gene: TRBV7-6
abundance: many
CDR3aa: CASSLANRGEQYF
CDR3nt: TGTGCCAGCAGCTTAGCCAACAGGGGCGAGCAGTACTTC

j_gene: TRBJ1-4
d_gene: NA
v_gene: TRBV7-2
abundance: many
CDR3aa: CASSAGPPPNEKLFF
CDR3nt: TGTGCCAGCAGCGCGGGACCGCCGCCTAATGAAAAACTGTTTTTT

j_gene: TRBJ1-2
d_gene: NA
v_gene: TRBV29-1
abundance: NA
CDR3aa: CSVPVTGTYGYTF
CDR3nt: TGCAGCGTTCCGGTTACAGGGACCTATGGCTACACCTTC

j_gene: TRBJ2-7
d_gene: TRBD1
v_gene: TRBV29-1
abundance: NA
CDR3aa: CSVRAGGDEQYF
CDR3nt: TGCAGCGTTAGGGCAGGGGGTGACGAGCAGTACTTC

j_gene: TRBJ2-6
d_gene: TRBD1
v_gene: TRBV7-3
abundance: many
CDR3aa: CASSLLDRGHDGANVLTF
CDR3nt: TGTGCCAGCAGCTTATTGGACAGGGGGCATGACGGGGCCAACGTCCTGACTTTC

j_gene: TRBJ2-7
d_gene: TRBD2
v_gene: TRBV2
abundance: NA
CDR3aa: CASSEASGRDYEQYF
CDR3nt: TGTGCCAGCAGTGAAGCAAGCGGGAGGGACTACGAGCAGTACTTC

j_gene: TRBJ1-1
d_gene: NA
v_gene: TRBV27
abundance: many
CDR3aa: CASIHGTEAFF
CDR3nt: TGTGCCAGCATACATGGGACTGAAGCTTTCTTT

j_gene: TRBJ2-7
d_gene: TRBD2
v_gene: TRBV15
abundance: NA
CDR3aa: CATSSVAGSSYEQYF
CDR3nt: TGTGCCACCAGCAGCGTAGCGGGTAGCTCCTACGAGCAGTACTTC

j_gene: TRBJ1-5
d_gene: TRBD1
v_gene: TRBV7-6
abundance: once
CDR3aa: CASSSRDRVTQPQHF
CDR3nt: TGTGCCAGCAGCTCCCGGGACAGGGTCACTCAGCCCCAGCATTTT

j_gene: TRBJ2-7
d_gene: TRBD1
v_gene: TRBV29-1
abundance: many
CDR3aa: CSVAGRTGGYEQYF
CDR3nt: TGCAGCGTTGCGGGGAGGACAGGGGGCTACGAGCAGTACTTC

j_gene: TRBJ1-1
d_gene: NA
v_gene: TRBV11-2
abundance: NA
CDR3aa: CASSKSRGSTEAFF
CDR3nt: TGTGCCAGCAGCAAAAGCAGGGGAAGCACTGAAGCTTTCTTT

j_gene: TRBJ2-2
d_gene: NA
v_gene: TRBV24-1
abundance: NA
CDR3aa: CATSELAGELFF
CDR3nt: TGTGCCACCAGTGAACTTGCAGGGGAGCTGTTTTTT

j_gene: TRBJ2-5
d_gene: NA
v_gene: TRBV20-1
abundance: NA
CDR3aa: CSASPTRRDHQETQYF
CDR3nt: TGCAGTGCTAGTCCCACTAGGCGGGACCATCAAGAGACCCAGTACTTC

j_gene: TRBJ1-5
d_gene: NA
v_gene: TRBV19
abundance: few
CDR3aa: CASSPDRQGSNQPQHF
CDR3nt: TGTGCCAGCTCACCCGATCGGCAGGGTAGCAATCAGCCCCAGCATTTT

j_gene: TRBJ1-1
d_gene: NA
v_gene: TRBV7-9
abundance: many
CDR3aa: CASQWETGGEAFF
CDR3nt: TGTGCCAGCCAATGGGAGACCGGGGGTGAAGCTTTCTTT

j_gene: TRBJ1-5
d_gene: NA
v_gene: TRBV5-6
abundance: NA
CDR3aa: CASSLPQGDSPQHF
CDR3nt: TGTGCCAGCAGCTTGCCACAGGGCGATTCACCCCAGCATTTT

j_gene: TRBJ1-2
d_gene: NA
v_gene: TRBV20-1
abundance: NA
CDR3aa: CSASRLAGGDGYTF
CDR3nt: TGCAGTGCTAGCCGACTAGCGGGAGGTGATGGCTACACCTTC

j_gene: TRBJ1-1
d_gene: NA
v_gene: TRBV7-8
abundance: many
CDR3aa: CASSLDLYTEAFF
CDR3nt: TGTGCCAGCAGCTTAGACCTCTACACTGAAGCTTTCTTT

j_gene: TRBJ1-2
d_gene: TRBD1
v_gene: TRBV5-1
abundance: NA
CDR3aa: CASSNRDRADGYTF
CDR3nt: TGCGCCAGCAGCAACCGGGACAGGGCGGATGGCTACACCTTC

j_gene: TRBJ1-1
d_gene: NA
v_gene: TRBV20-1
abundance: NA
CDR3aa: CSARGGVEAFF
CDR3nt: TGCAGTGCTAGGGGAGGGGTTGAAGCTTTCTTT

j_gene: TRBJ2-5
d_gene: TRBD1
v_gene: TRBV7-9
abundance: NA
CDR3aa: CASSATASGTGETQYF
CDR3nt: TGTGCCAGCAGCGCTACGGCCTCCGGGACAGGGGAGACCCAGTACTTC

j_gene: TRBJ2-7
d_gene: TRBD2
v_gene: TRBV4-2
abundance: many
CDR3aa: CASSQQLAGVGGDEQYF
CDR3nt: TGTGCCAGCAGCCAACAGCTAGCGGGAGTCGGTGGTGATGAGCAGTACTTC

j_gene: TRBJ1-5
d_gene: NA
v_gene: TRBV24-1
abundance: NA
CDR3aa: CATSGSASQLTAQHF
CDR3nt: TGTGCCACCAGCGGGAGTGCTAGTCAGCTGACAGCCCAGCATTTT

j_gene: TRBJ2-7
d_gene: TRBD1
v_gene: TRBV7-6
abundance: NA
CDR3aa: CASSPAGTGRYEQYF
CDR3nt: TGTGCCAGCAGTCCAGCCGGGACAGGGAGGTACGAGCAGTACTTC

j_gene: TRBJ1-1
d_gene: NA
v_gene: TRBV7-2
abundance: NA
CDR3aa: CASSLAGAAFF
CDR3nt: TGTGCCAGCAGCTTAGCCGGGGCAGCTTTCTTT

j_gene: TRBJ2-5
d_gene: NA
v_gene: TRBV28
abundance: many
CDR3aa: CASSLTGKETQYF
CDR3nt: TGTGCCAGCAGTTTAACCGGGAAAGAGACCCAGTACTTC

j_gene: TRBJ1-1
d_gene: NA
v_gene: TRBV2
abundance: NA
CDR3aa: CASREGGGTEAFF
CDR3nt: TGTGCCAGCAGGGAGGGAGGGGGGACTGAAGCTTTCTTT

j_gene: TRBJ2-7
d_gene: NA
v_gene: TRBV4-1
abundance: few
CDR3aa: CASSSHPGPPSEQYF
CDR3nt: TGCGCCAGCAGCTCTCACCCGGGACCACCCAGCGAGCAGTACTTC

j_gene: TRBJ1-5
d_gene: TRBD1
v_gene: TRBV20-1
abundance: NA
CDR3aa: CSARRGQSGQPQHF
CDR3nt: TGCAGTGCTAGACGGGGACAGTCTGGACAGCCCCAGCATTTT

j_gene: TRBJ2-2
d_gene: NA
v_gene: TRBV9
abundance: many
CDR3aa: CASSVAEGWTGELFF
CDR3nt: TGTGCCAGCAGCGTAGCAGAGGGATGGACCGGGGAGCTGTTTTTT

j_gene: TRBJ1-1
d_gene: TRBD1
v_gene: TRBV10-3
abundance: many
CDR3aa: CATRQGSNTEAFF
CDR3nt: TGTGCCACACGACAGGGTTCAAACACTGAAGCTTTCTTT